This T cell receptor (beta chain) was captured in a study of pediatric ulcerative colitis. In the study overall: Most patients had pancolitis, and two had left-sided colitis. Study-level findings and limits: All ulcerative colitis patients, but no controls, carried a couple of rectal clonotypes. Blood samples from a couple of patients yielded substantially fewer templates and were excluded from blood-rectal overlap analysis. Blood-rectal clonal overlap within each person was significantly higher in ulcerative colitis patients than controls.

About this clone itself: The antigen remains undetermined.

The method was immunoSEQ multiplex PCR; TCRdb's version includes in-frame clones alone and lacks a portion of them. The sample includes about 36,000 clones, approximately 87% of them seen just once. The receptor was isolated from a girl aged 10 to 17 with moderate ulcerative colitis. Material for sequencing was blood.

The CDR3 nucleotides are TGTGCCAGCGGGCCAGGGGTAGGCGAGCAGTACTTC. Residues: CASGPGVGEQYF. The V gene is TRBV28, the J gene TRBJ2-7; a weak D match, TRBD1 (6 bases). V was trimmed by 8 bases and J by 6 bases, leaving 14 bases between them. The CDR3 is 12 residues long. The V gene's germline CDR1 is MDHEN and CDR2 SYDVKM.